The 24 T cell receptor beta chains in this list originate from one sample, sequenced in a study of T-cell reconstitution after alpha-beta-depleted transplantation in children. Their antigen targets remain unknown. Unique molecular identifiers were built into the TCRbeta library. MiXCR, run by TCRdb on the PCR reads, gives a single entry per CDR3 protein. The data contain some 300,000 distinct CDR3 sequences, over 7% of them singletons. The study, taken as a whole, reports: Most T-cell counts and diversity one year after the transplant came from T cells that were newly produced.

Here the sequenced sample was peripheral blood, taken 360 days after TCRalphabeta/CD19-depleted stem cell transplant. The receptors shown here come from a female patient between 2 and 15 years old who had a stem cell transplant for Fanconi anemia, so the T cells may come from the graft donor.

This clonotype was found many times. This sequence joins TRBV3-1 and TRBJ2-7, with 12 bases that match TRBD2. Germline CDR1 reads LGHDT; CDR2 reads YNNKEL (reference sequence). This CDR3 contains 14 residues. The trim removed 3 bases at V and 3 bases at J, leaving 0 bases unmatched. The CDR3 loop reads CASSQTSGSYEQYF. The CDR3 DNA sequence: TGTGCCAGCAGCCAGACTAGCGGGAGCTACGAGCAGTACTTC.

Ten or more counts support this clonotype. The chain is built from TRBV20-1 and TRBJ2-1; D gene uncertain. The CDR3 runs 11 residues. The germline V gene encodes CDR1 DFQATT and CDR2 SNEGSKA (reference sequence). Trimming took 4 bases from V and 8 from J, leaving 9 bases between them. The CDR3 nucleotides are TGCAGTGCTAAACGAGACTATGAGCAGTTCTTC. Its protein is CSAKRDYEQFF.

This clonotype occurred many times. V is TRBV7-9 and J is TRBJ2-7; D may be TRBD2 (5 bases). This CDR3 region has 14 residues. Germline V CDR1 and CDR2: SEHNR, FQNEAQ (reference sequence). Trimming stripped 1 base from V and 2 bases from J, with 9 bases between. CDR3 in amino acids: CASSLDRGTYEQYF. The CDR3 DNA sequence: TGTGCCAGCAGCTTAGATCGGGGAACCTACGAGCAGTACTTC.

There are a few counts of this clonotype. The gene calls are TRBV27 and TRBJ1-2; 7 positions agree with TRBD1. There are 15 residues in the CDR3. CDR1 is MNHEY and CDR2 is SMNVEV in the germline V gene (reference sequence). J gave up 0 bases and V 5 bases, and 6 bases lay outside the gene matches. CDR3: CASSALRGTNYGYTF. The CDR3 DNA sequence: TGTGCCAGCAGTGCCCTCAGGGGGACTAACTATGGCTACACCTTC.

This clonotype was counted many times. This chain links TRBV5-1 with TRBJ2-3; D not resolved. Germline CDR1 and CDR2: SGHRS and YFSETQ. This CDR3 region has 14 residues. The V gene lost 0 bases and the J gene lost 2 bases, with 7 bases spanning the gap. The CDR3 reads CASSLDSDTDTQYF. Here the CDR3 DNA reads TGCGCCAGCAGCTTGGACTCAGACACAGATACGCAGTATTTT.

This clonotype was detected many times. This rearrangement joins TRBV7-9 to TRBJ2-5; 12 positions agree with TRBD2. Germline CDR1 SEHNR, CDR2 FQNEAQ (reference sequence). The CDR3 has 17 amino acids. After removal of 0 bases from V and 0 bases from J, the junction contained 2 bases not matched to a gene. The CDR3 loop is CASSLARLAGDQETQYF. The CDR3 nucleotides are TGTGCCAGCAGCTTAGCCCGACTAGCGGGGGACCAAGAGACCCAGTACTTC.

This clonotype was seen more than once but under ten times. This sequence joins TRBV6-2 or TRBV6-3 and TRBJ2-1; TRBD1 matches 7 bases. Trimming at V came to 6 bases and at J to 1 base, leaving 6 bases not matched to a gene. There are 15 residues in the CDR3. Per germline, CDR1 MNHEY and CDR2 SVGEGT. The CDR3 coding sequence is TGTGCCAGCAGGCCCGGGACAGATTCCTACAATGAGCAGTTCTTC. Protein product: CASRPGTDSYNEQFF.

The sample holds many counts of this clonotype. The chain uses TRBV27 and TRBJ2-1, with 11 nucleotides matching TRBD2. The CDR3 loop spans 15 amino acids. Germline lookup yields CDR1 MNHEY and CDR2 SMNVEV (reference sequence). J lost 4 bases, V lost 5 bases, and 4 bases had no gene match. The CDR3, as DNA: TGTGCCAGCAGTGGGGGACTAGCGGAATACAATGAGCAGTTCTTC. Amino acids: CASSGGLAEYNEQFF.

This clonotype appeared a few times. This chain joins TRBV6-1 and TRBJ1-5; perhaps TRBD1 as D (6 bases). V shed 5 bases and J shed 5 bases, with 22 bases lying between them. The CDR3 consists of 17 residues. Germline values: CDR1 MNHNS, CDR2 SASEGT. CDR3 DNA sequence: TGTGCCAGCAGTAAACCGTGGGGGCGCGCGGTCGATCAGCCCCAGCATTTT. It codes for CASSKPWGRAVDQPQHF.

This clonotype was recorded many times. The rearrangement uses TRBV20-1 and TRBJ2-7; 9 nucleotides line up with TRBD1. The CDR3 is 14 amino acids. Germline V lookup: CDR1 DFQATT, CDR2 SNEGSKA (reference sequence). V shed 6 bases, J shed 2 bases, and the junction held 8 bases outside the gene matches. The CDR3 spells CSASTDRGTYEQYF. The CDR3 DNA is TGCAGTGCGTCAACCGACAGGGGGACCTACGAGCAGTACTTC.

The chain links TRBV12-5 to TRBJ1-1; D possibly corresponds to TRBD1 (5 bases). The CDR3 is made up of 13 amino acids. The germline V and J ends were trimmed by 8 bases and 2 bases, with 12 bases remaining between them. Germline-derived CDR1 and CDR2 are LGHNT and FRNRAP. CDR3 loop: CASWGFINTEAFF. Here the CDR3 DNA reads TGTGCTAGTTGGGGGTTCATAAACACTGAAGCTTTCTTT.

In its sample, this clonotype was seen many times. V is TRBV28 and J is TRBJ1-5, with D possibly matching TRBD1 (5 bases). V was cut by 3 bases and J by 6 bases, with 18 bases left in between. From germline, CDR1 is MDHEN and CDR2 SYDVKM. The CDR3 is 16 residues long. CDR3 region: CASSFYPGRGLQPQHF. CDR3 DNA sequence: TGTGCCAGCAGTTTCTACCCCGGACGGGGACTTCAGCCCCAGCATTTT.

This clonotype was detected many times. The CDR3 protein is CASSLIPTDGQFF. CDR3 nucleotide sequence: TGCGCCAGCAGCTTGATCCCAACCGATGGGCAGTTCTTC. This chain joins TRBV5-1 and TRBJ2-1; no clear D. CDR3 length: 13 amino acids. The V end was cut by 1 base, the J end by 12 bases, with 14 bases between. CDR1 is SGHRS and CDR2 is YFSETQ in the germline V gene.

The chain employs TRBV12-3 or TRBV12-4 and TRBJ2-1, with 7 bases aligning to TRBD2. Trimming removed 11 bases from V and 4 bases from J; junction bases left unmatched: 23. CDR3 length: 18 amino acids. DNA of the CDR3: TGTGCCTTCAGTTCAACCCCAGGTCAGCGGGGTCGGTACAATGAGCAGTTCTTC. Translation: CAFSSTPGQRGRYNEQFF.

In its sample, this clonotype was seen many times. The CDR3 DNA sequence: TGTGCCAGCAGTTACCGCGAAAAACTGTTTTTT. This codes for CASSYREKLFF. The V and J genes are TRBV2 and TRBJ1-4; D gene uncertain. The V gene lost 5 bases and the J gene lost 8 bases, with 6 bases spanning the gap. CDR1 SNHLY and CDR2 FYNNEI come from the germline V gene. CDR3 length: 11 residues.

In this sample, this clonotype turned up many times. The rearrangement links TRBV4-1 to TRBJ2-7; D uncertain. CDR3 length equals 14 residues. The germline V gene has CDR1 MGHRA and CDR2 YSYEKL. Trimming removed 2 bases from V and 6 bases from J, with 14 bases in between. The DNA of the CDR3 is TGCGCCAGCAGCCAAAGGGTAGTCCCCCTCGAGCAGTACTTC. It codes for CASSQRVVPLEQYF.

This clonotype was found many times. V usage is TRBV7-8 and J usage is TRBJ1-5; D not resolved. CDR1 and CDR2 from the germline V gene are SGHVS and FQNEAQ. This CDR3 is 15 amino acids long. V shed 2 bases and J shed 6 bases, with 14 bases lying between them. The CDR3 region is CASSLYGQSSQPQHF. For the CDR3, the DNA is TGTGCCAGCAGCTTATATGGTCAGTCAAGTCAGCCCCAGCATTTT.

There are many counts of this clonotype. The chain joins TRBV5-1 to TRBJ2-3; 7 bases are a match to TRBD2. The CDR3 is 15 residues long. Germline V gene lookup returns CDR1 SGHRS and CDR2 YFSETQ. Losses at the gene ends were 4 bases for V and 1 base for J; bases not matched to a gene: 6. The CDR3 coding sequence is TGCGCCAGCAGCAGGGTACGGGGGGGCACAGATACGCAGTATTTT. This encodes CASSRVRGGTDTQYF. The full variable domain, completed using reference TRBV5-1 and TRBJ2-3, is KAGVTQTPRYLIKTRGQQVTLSCSPISGHRSVSWYQQTPGQGLQFLFEYFSETQRNKGNFPGRFSGRQFSNSRSEMNVSTLELGDSALYLCASSRVRGGTDTQYFGPGTRLTVL.

The sample holds a few counts of this clonotype. The chain has TRBV10-1 and TRBJ2-5; a weak D match, TRBD1 (5 bases). V lost 2 bases and J lost 2, with 9 bases in between. CDR3 length equals 14 residues. Looked up from germline, CDR1 is WNHNN and CDR2 is SYGVQD (reference sequence). CDR3 bases: TGCGCCAGCAGTGAGGTGAACAGGCAAGAGACCCAGTACTTC. Protein: CASSEVNRQETQYF.

This clonotype occurred many times. The chain employs TRBV12-3 or TRBV12-4 and TRBJ1-2, with a tentative D call TRBD1 (6 bases). V lost 7 bases and J 8 bases, leaving 20 bases between the germline ends. This CDR3 is built from 14 residues. As DNA, the CDR3 is TGTGCCAGCAATCAGGGACAATCTTTCGGAGGCTACACCTTC. This encodes CASNQGQSFGGYTF.

This clonotype was seen ten or more times. The V and J genes are TRBV6-1 and TRBJ2-1; D may be TRBD1 (6 bases). Germline-derived CDR1 and CDR2 are MNHNS and SASEGT. The V end was cut by 6 bases, the J end by 10 bases, with 13 bases between. This CDR3 spans 12 amino acids. The chain's CDR3 is CASRDPDREQFF. The CDR3 nucleotides are TGTGCCAGCAGGGACCCGGACAGAGAGCAGTTCTTC.

This clonotype was counted at least ten times. V gene TRBV28 combines with J gene TRBJ1-4; D is possibly TRBD1 (5 bases). V was cut by 5 bases and J by 5 bases, with 15 bases left in between. CDR1 is MDHEN, CDR2 SYDVKM, per germline. This CDR3 contains 15 residues. CDR3 in DNA: TGTGCCAGCAGTCCCAGGGACGGCGGGAATGAAAAACTGTTTTTT. This codes for CASSPRDGGNEKLFF.

The rearrangement links TRBV13 to TRBJ2-5; D ambiguous. The CDR3 totals 14 residues. V lost 2 bases and J 7 bases, leaving 14 bases between the germline ends. Germline CDR1 reads PRHDT; CDR2 reads FYEKMQ (reference sequence). The CDR3 DNA is TGTGCCAGCAGCTTATTCGTCGAGGCAGGGACCCAGTACTTC. It codes for CASSLFVEAGTQYF.

This clonotype showed up many times. The rearrangement joins TRBV5-1 to TRBJ1-6; a weak D match, TRBD1 (6 bases). Between the trimmed V and J ends, which lost 0 bases and 5 bases, there was a span of 9 bases. CDR1 is SGHRS, CDR2 YFSETQ, per germline. The CDR3 spans 15 residues. CDR3 protein: CASSLGDRNNSPLHF. CDR3 nucleotides: TGCGCCAGCAGCTTGGGAGACAGGAATAATTCACCCCTCCACTTT.